The rows below give T cell receptor beta chains drawn from one sample of a study of shared clonotypes between healthy human individuals. Produced via immunoSEQ multiplex PCR; TCRdb's table is partial and in-frame only. Of some 660,000 clones detected, around three quarters appear once; the ten largest clones hold more than 1.5%. The sequenced sample was memory CD4+ T cells sorted from blood. The receptor source for this set is a woman in her 30s in good health. The CDR3 runs from the conserved cysteine through the conserved F or W. A D gene is named only where the DNA matches it firmly. A row's size may be missing; if present it is once, few, many or a size class.

J | D | length | size | V | CDR3 | DNA
TRBJ1-3 | NA | 12 | NA | TRBV5-5 | CASSLARNTIYF | TGTGCCAGCAGCTTGGCAAGAAACACCATATATTTT
TRBJ2-5 | TRBD1 | 16 | NA | TRBV5-1 | CASSLKGQGAGETQYF | TGCGCCAGCAGCTTGAAAGGACAGGGGGCCGGAGAGACCCAGTACTTC
TRBJ1-2 | NA | 13 | NA | TRBV19 | CASSPDGIYGYTF | TGTGCCAGTAGTCCCGACGGCATCTATGGCTACACCTTC
TRBJ2-3 | TRBD1 | 16 | NA | TRBV18 | CASSRRQGASTDTQYF | TGTGCCAGCTCACGAAGACAGGGGGCTAGCACAGATACGCAGTATTTT
TRBJ2-3 | NA | 16 | few | TRBV5-1 | CASSLEGRGDTDTQYF | TGCGCCAGCAGCTTGGAAGGACGGGGAGACACAGATACGCAGTATTTT
TRBJ2-7 | TRBD2 | 16 | NA | TRBV18 | CASSPPGTSFLYEQYF | TGTGCCAGCTCACCGCCCGGGACTAGCTTCTTATACGAGCAGTACTTC
TRBJ2-5 | NA | 14 | many | TRBV7-2 | CASSSYISRETQYF | TGTGCCAGCAGTTCCTACATTAGTCGAGAGACCCAGTACTTC
TRBJ1-2 | NA | 15 | NA | TRBV7-3 | CASSSSPGVAYGYTF | TGTGCCAGCAGCTCCTCTCCGGGGGTAGCTTATGGCTACACCTTC
TRBJ1-2 | NA | 15 | NA | TRBV6-8 | CASSTRAPIHHGYTF | TGTGCCAGCAGCACCCGGGCCCCAATCCATCATGGCTACACCTTC
TRBJ1-1 | NA | 11 | NA | TRBV20-1 | CSAVENTEAFF | TGCAGTGCGGTGGAGAACACTGAAGCTTTCTTT
TRBJ2-1 | TRBD2 | 19 | NA | TRBV7-2 | CASSFPGTSGSYSYNEQFF | TGTGCCAGCAGCTTCCCCGGGACTAGCGGGAGCTACTCCTACAATGAGCAGTTCTTC
TRBJ2-2 | NA | 14 | NA | TRBV29-1 | CSVVIGASTGELFF | TGCAGCGTTGTGATAGGGGCGAGCACCGGGGAGCTGTTTTTT
TRBJ2-5 | NA | 14 | NA | TRBV5-1 | CASSLDPLRETQYF | TGCGCCAGCAGCTTAGACCCCCTCCGGGAGACCCAGTACTTC
TRBJ2-5 | TRBD2 | 15 | NA | TRBV11-2 | CASSLVGSGRETQYF | TGTGCCAGCAGCCTGGTTGGTAGCGGGAGAGAGACCCAGTACTTC
TRBJ2-4 | NA | 14 | NA | TRBV5-1 | CASSLTLAKNIQYF | TGCGCCAGCAGCTTGACTCTAGCCAAAAACATTCAGTACTTC
TRBJ2-2 | NA | 14 | NA | TRBV5-5 | CASSSRTGNGELFF | TGTGCCAGCAGCTCGAGGACGGGGAACGGGGAGCTGTTTTTT
TRBJ1-2 | NA | 15 | few | TRBV5-1 | CASSLPTTTRNGYTF | TGCGCCAGCAGCTTGCCCACCACAACGAGGAATGGCTACACCTTC
TRBJ2-5 | TRBD2 | 10 | NA | TRBV10-3 | CAVSGKTQYF | TGTGCCGTGAGCGGGAAGACCCAGTACTTC
TRBJ2-6 | NA | 16 | NA | TRBV11-1 | CASSFRSGAGANVLTF | TGTGCCAGCAGCTTTCGTTCTGGGGCTGGGGCCAACGTCCTGACTTTC
TRBJ2-5 | TRBD1 | 16 | NA | TRBV27 | CASSSTGTGARETQYF | TGTGCCAGCAGTTCAACCGGGACAGGGGCCCGGGAGACCCAGTACTTC
TRBJ1-4 | NA | 14 | NA | TRBV6-1 | CASSEGEANEKLFF | TGTGCCAGCAGTGAGGGGGAAGCTAATGAAAAACTGTTTTTT
TRBJ2-7 | NA | 10 | NA | TRBV2 | CASNMYEQYF | TGTGCCAGCAACATGTACGAGCAGTACTTC
TRBJ2-5 | TRBD1 | 17 | once | TRBV27 | CASRPGPRGKDQETQYF | TGTGCCAGCAGACCGGGGCCCAGGGGGAAAGACCAAGAGACCCAGTACTTC
TRBJ2-1 | TRBD2 | 17 | NA | TRBV15 | CATSRGSGGGSYNEQFF | TGTGCCACCAGCAGAGGAAGCGGGGGGGGCTCCTACAATGAGCAGTTCTTC
TRBJ2-7 | NA | 15 | NA | TRBV6-1 | CASSVQGRSSYEQYF | TGTGCCAGCAGTGTCCAGGGTCGAAGCTCCTACGAGCAGTACTTC
TRBJ1-1 | TRBD1 | 16 | NA | TRBV7-9 | CASSFRRDRERTEAFF | TGTGCCAGCAGCTTTAGGCGGGACAGGGAGAGAACTGAAGCTTTCTTT
TRBJ1-5 | NA | 15 | NA | TRBV5-1 | CASSLGAGENQPQHF | TGCGCCAGCAGCTTGGGTGCAGGGGAGAATCAGCCCCAGCATTTT
TRBJ2-7 | TRBD2 | 16 | few | TRBV4-2 | CASSQAWTSGPYEQYF | TGTGCCAGCAGCCAAGCCTGGACTAGCGGTCCCTACGAGCAGTACTTC
TRBJ2-5 | NA | 13 | NA | TRBV28 | CASSFPSLETQYF | TGTGCCAGCAGTTTCCCCAGCTTAGAGACCCAGTACTTC
TRBJ1-3 | NA | 14 | NA | TRBV18 | CASSKAGSGNTIYF | TGTGCCAGCTCAAAAGCTGGCTCTGGAAACACCATATATTTT
TRBJ2-7 | NA | 14 | NA | TRBV5-1 | CASRPTGSRYEQYF | TGCGCCAGCAGGCCAACAGGGAGTCGATACGAGCAGTACTTC
TRBJ2-7 | NA | 11 | NA | TRBV2 | CASNDGYEQYF | TGTGCCAGCAACGACGGTTACGAGCAGTACTTC
TRBJ2-1 | TRBD2 | 15 | NA | TRBV5-1 | CASSLAASGTNEQFF | TGCGCCAGCAGCTTGGCGGCTAGCGGGACCAATGAGCAGTTCTTC
TRBJ2-3 | TRBD2 | 17 | NA | TRBV4-1 | CASSQVGRRAGGDTQYF | TGCGCCAGCAGCCAAGTGGGACGTCGCGCGGGGGGGGATACGCAGTATTTT
TRBJ2-2 | TRBD2 | 17 | NA | TRBV5-1 | CASSLSVSGIYTGELFF | TGCGCCAGCAGTTTATCCGTTAGCGGGATCTATACCGGGGAGCTGTTTTTT
TRBJ2-2 | NA | 13 | NA | TRBV5-1 | CASSFLEAGELFF | TGCGCCAGCAGCTTCCTAGAGGCCGGGGAGCTGTTTTTT
TRBJ1-1 | NA | 14 | few | TRBV18 | CASSAGAGNTEAFF | TGTGCCAGCTCAGCAGGGGCTGGGAACACTGAAGCTTTCTTT
TRBJ2-6 | TRBD1 | 15 | NA | TRBV7-9 | CASRPTGNGANVLTF | TGTGCCAGCAGACCGACAGGGAATGGGGCCAACGTCCTGACTTTC
TRBJ2-1 | NA | 13 | few | TRBV5-1 | CASSLVVPNEQFF | TGCGCCAGCAGCTTGGTGGTTCCGAATGAGCAGTTCTTC
TRBJ1-3 | NA | 15 | NA | TRBV16 | CASSPSGFSGNTIYF | TGTGCCAGCAGCCCCAGCGGTTTCTCTGGAAACACCATATATTTT
TRBJ1-2 | TRBD1 | 14 | NA | TRBV5-4 | CASSFDRGSYGYTF | TGTGCCAGCAGCTTCGACAGGGGTAGCTATGGCTACACCTTC
TRBJ2-7 | TRBD2 | 16 | NA | TRBV11-2 | CASSLRSGRAFNEQYF | TGTGCCAGCAGCTTGAGGAGCGGGAGGGCCTTCAACGAGCAGTACTTC
TRBJ1-4 | TRBD1 | 15 | NA | TRBV6-5 | CASSYSETGWEKLFF | TGTGCCAGCAGTTACTCCGAGACAGGGTGGGAAAAACTGTTTTTT
TRBJ1-1 | NA | 15 | NA | TRBV5-4 | CASSLPSRPNTEAFF | TGTGCCAGCAGCTTGCCGTCCCGCCCGAACACTGAAGCTTTCTTT
TRBJ2-1 | NA | 14 | NA | TRBV28 | CASSFYPGGDEQFF | TGTGCCAGCAGTTTTTACCCAGGGGGGGATGAGCAGTTCTTC
TRBJ1-4 | TRBD1 | 15 | NA | TRBV5-5 | CASSLGYRGEEKLFF | TGTGCCAGCAGCTTGGGGTACAGGGGAGAGGAAAAACTGTTTTTT
TRBJ2-3 | NA | 16 | NA | TRBV5-1 | CASSLGATYSTDTQYF | TGCGCCAGCAGCTTGGGAGCGACCTACAGCACAGATACGCAGTATTTT
TRBJ2-2 | NA | 13 | NA | TRBV7-8 | CASSPSRTGELFF | TGTGCCAGCAGTCCCAGCCGGACCGGGGAGCTGTTTTTT
TRBJ1-1 | TRBD1 | 13 | NA | TRBV29-1 | CSVARGLGTEAFF | TGCAGCGTGGCCAGGGGGCTAGGGACTGAAGCTTTCTTT
TRBJ2-6 | NA | 18 | NA | TRBV19 | CASSIIGQARPGANVLTF | TGTGCCAGTAGTATTATTGGACAAGCCAGACCTGGGGCCAACGTCCTGACTTTC
TRBJ2-1 | TRBD2 | 18 | NA | TRBV14 | CASSPRRREPSSYNEQFF | TGTGCCAGCAGCCCTCGTCGGCGGGAGCCCAGCTCCTACAATGAGCAGTTCTTC
TRBJ2-7 | NA | 15 | NA | TRBV11-2 | CASSLAGGQTYEQYF | TGTGCCAGCAGCTTAGCGGGGGGACAGACCTACGAGCAGTACTTC
TRBJ2-5 | NA | 16 | once | TRBV7-2 | CASSLGLLAGQETQYF | TGTGCCAGCAGCTTAGGGCTCTTGGCGGGGCAAGAGACCCAGTACTTC